This section outlines one T cell receptor beta chain sequence together with its context. No cognate antigen has been identified for it. No base-level quality is on record; no much larger clone is a single base apart. Receptor amplification or capture employed the immunoSEQ multiplex PCR assay. The source study handled its data this way. A statistical classification framework was built for diagnosing cytomegalovirus status from the catalog of TCR beta chain sequences. TCRdb holds this immuneACCESS table with in-frame rearrangements only. Some clones are missing; in checked studies, unresolved V genes explain under half, and the rest has no known cause. V, J and clone size are those of that table, while D and trimming were read from the DNA. For this sample there are 150,000 to 200,000 clones; about 95% appear just once. The top ten constitute approximately 0.97% of the sample. These data are taken from a study of cytomegalovirus exposure and HLA in healthy donors (dated by TCRdb to about 2017). In terms of the full investigation: According to a later analysis, the 120 or so validation repertoires were produced on the same platform as the approximately 620 repertoires of the first cohort. The study aimed to test whether cataloging public T cell receptors could reveal signatures of past pathogen exposure. Along with the roughly 710-subject first cohort, a separate validation cohort of over 90 different subjects was used. High-throughput TCR immunosequencing, statistical association of individual TCRs with disease status, and machine learning were combined to predict cytomegalovirus infection status. Results and caveats for the whole study, not just this receptor: Most TCR sequences were observed very rarely across donors, whereas some public TCRs were present in many individuals. In the study, some 160 TCR beta chains were listed as associated with cytomegalovirus. The classifier was reported to diagnose cytomegalovirus status with high specificity and sensitivity in both the original cohort and the validation cohort. Subsequent analysis determined that TCRs grouped into clusters in the first cohort also showed a tendency toward co-occurrence across the roughly 110 validation repertoires, and approximately 94% of cluster scores exceeded 0. The authors suggested that the approach could potentially be extended to other disease states and immunological phenotypes. In vitro tests confirmed that a few of the cytomegalovirus-associated TCR beta chains recognize cytomegalovirus antigens. The validation cohort had no HLA typing available for a later analysis, so co-occurrence within that cohort was assessed over all 120 or so repertoires.

CDR1 and CDR2 (SEHNR, FQNEAQ) derive from the germline V gene (reference sequence). Measured from the cysteine to the phenylalanine, the CDR3 is 15 residues long. The sequence is cut down to CDR3 DNA, 45 bases in frame from base 1. Compared with germline, V lacks 5 bases and J lacks 7 bases; bases without a gene match: 13. Donors formed part of the validation cohort, which comprised over a hundred subjects and was distinct from the first cohort of 670 or so subjects. This TCR derives from a woman between 18 and 29 years old in good health and CMV-seronegative. Sample: PBMCs. This sequence uses TRBV7-9 and TRBJ1-2; 7 bases in the middle match TRBD1. The nucleotides are TGTGCCAGCAGCAACTATACCAGGGGGTTGGGTGGCTACACCTTC. This is translated as CASSNYTRGLGGYTF. The variable domain in full, with residues beyond the CDR3 obtained from the reference TRBV7-9 and TRBJ1-2 genes, is DTGVSQNPRHKITKRGQNVTFRCDPISEHNRLYWYRQTLGQGPEFLTYFQNEAQLEKSRLLSDRFSAERPKGSFSTLEIQRTEQGDSAMYLCASSNYTRGLGGYTFGSGTRLTVV.